These 9 T cell receptor beta chains share one sample of origin, sequenced in a study of vaccination effects on CD4 cells after COVID-19 (dated by TCRdb to the early 2020s). The library came from the immunoSEQ multiplex PCR assay. TCRdb holds this immuneACCESS table with in-frame rearrangements only. Some clones are missing; in checked studies, unresolved V genes explain under half, and the rest has no known cause. A total of tens of thousands of clones appear in this sample, just under 75% of them only once. Less than 40% of the sample is taken by the ten largest. The ViraFEST assay stimulated PBMC with viral peptide pools and then used TCR sequencing to identify antigen-specific CD4+ T cell clonotypes by expansion. After 10 to 11 days of culture, CD4+ T cells were isolated with the EasySep CD4+ T cell isolation kit. Convalescent patients had PCR-confirmed SARS-CoV-2 infection between March and December 2020, before Alpha, Beta and Delta variants emerged in the United States.

No cognate antigen is known for these TCRs. The source was CD4+ T cells from PBMCs cultured with a peptide pool, collected before COVID-19 vaccination. All receptors come from a human donor who had a prior SARS-CoV-2 infection.

The CDR3 loop is CASSRVVGMEAFF. The CDR3 DNA reads as TGTGCCAGCTCACGGGTAGTAGGGATGGAAGCTTTCTTT. The chain employs TRBV18 and TRBJ1-1; D not certain. From germline, CDR1 is KGHSH and CDR2 LQKENI. V lost 4 bases and J lost 8, with 14 bases in between. CDR3 length: 13 amino acids.

The V gene is TRBV11-1, the J gene TRBJ2-7; possible D gene TRBD2, 6 bases. Germline-derived CDR1 and CDR2 are SGHAT and FQDESV (reference sequence). V was cut by 1 base and J by 3 bases, with 13 bases left in between. The CDR3 is 15 amino acids. In nucleotides, the CDR3 is TGTGCCAGCAGCTTAGGGGCGGGACCGAGCTACGAGCAGTACTTC. Its protein product is CASSLGAGPSYEQYF.

This clone appeared a few times. The chain is built from TRBV4-2 and TRBJ2-7; 7 bases line up with TRBD2. This CDR3 has 16 residues. The germline CDR1 and CDR2 sequences are LGHNA and YNFKEQ. V dropped 4 bases and J dropped 4; count of bases not matched to a gene: 13. CDR3 residues: CASSPVSGTSLYEQYF. The DNA for the CDR3 is TGTGCCAGCAGCCCAGTCAGCGGGACTTCCCTTTACGAGCAGTACTTC.

The J gene is TRBJ2-1, the V gene TRBV6-2 or TRBV6-3; D not certain. The germline gives CDR1 MNHEY, CDR2 SVGEGT. The CDR3 spans 13 residues. The V and J ends lost 3 bases and 7 bases respectively, with 10 bases between them. CDR3 in amino acids: CASSYSRVNEQFF. The CDR3 DNA follows: TGTGCCAGCAGTTATAGCCGTGTAAATGAGCAGTTCTTC.

The genes are TRBV6-5 and TRBJ2-7; tentatively, D is TRBD1 (6 bases). CDR3 length: 13 amino acids. Germline values: CDR1 MNHEY, CDR2 SVGAGI. Trimming took 10 bases from V and 1 from J, leaving 14 bases between them. CDR3 sequence (DNA): TGTGCCATCGGAAACAGGGATTCCTACGAGCAGTACTTC. Translated: CAIGNRDSYEQYF.

The rearrangement joins TRBV4-1 to TRBJ2-3; perhaps TRBD1 as D (6 bases). The V and J ends lost 1 base and 3 bases respectively, with 23 bases between them. The CDR3 is 19 residues long. Germline CDR1 and CDR2: MGHRA and YSYEKL. The CDR3 region is CASSQGPRGQYFMTDTQYF. CDR3 bases: TGCGCCAGCAGCCAAGGCCCCCGCGGACAGTACTTCATGACAGATACGCAGTATTTT.

This chain uses TRBV15 with TRBJ1-4; tentatively, D is TRBD1 (6 bases). CDR1 is LNHNV, CDR2 YYDKDF, per germline (reference sequence). The V end was cut by 2 bases, the J end by 7 bases, with 11 bases between. The CDR3 totals 14 residues. This chain's CDR3 is CATSRQGWGEKLFF. The CDR3 bases are TGTGCCACCAGCAGACAGGGGTGGGGTGAAAAACTGTTTTTT.

The rearrangement joins TRBV27 to TRBJ1-6; D is ambiguous. V was trimmed by 6 bases and J by 9 bases, leaving 18 bases between them. The germline V gene has CDR1 MNHEY and CDR2 SMNVEV (reference sequence). The CDR3 sequence is 15 residues long. In nucleotides, the CDR3 is TGTGCCAGCAGCCCAACGGCGTTTGGGAGTTCACCCCTCCACTTT. This codes for CASSPTAFGSSPLHF.

The chain has TRBV19 and TRBJ1-5; D is unclear. CDR3 length: 15 residues. Germline loops: CDR1 LNHDA, CDR2 SQIVND (reference sequence). The V end was cut by 9 bases, the J end by 5 bases, with 20 bases between. CDR3 coding DNA: TGTGCCAGCCTGAGCCGGGCCTCTTCCCATCAGCCCCAGCATTTT. Translation: CASLSRASSHQPQHF.